These 13 T cell receptor beta chains were all obtained from the same sample, sequenced in a study of T cells in pancreatic ductal adenocarcinoma. Selected pancreatic ductal adenocarcinoma patients had undergone surgery without neoadjuvant therapy. The data were produced by immunoSEQ multiplex PCR, yet TCRdb's version contains in-frame clones alone and is incomplete. The profile covers about 11,000 clones, with around 86% appearing a single time and roughly 18% taken by the ten largest. The sample taken for sequencing was PBMCs. These receptors were taken from a human donor with pancreatic ductal adenocarcinoma.

The chain employs TRBV5-1 and TRBJ1-1; D uncertain. This CDR3 region has 14 residues. V shed 0 bases and J shed 1 base, with 7 bases lying between them. Germline V gives CDR1 SGHRS, CDR2 YFSETQ. CDR3 sequence: CASSLAPGNTEAFF. DNA of the CDR3: TGCGCCAGCAGCTTGGCCCCCGGGAACACTGAAGCTTTCTTT.

V gene TRBV6-1 combines with J gene TRBJ1-5; D is undetermined. V shed 2 bases and J shed 0 bases, with 8 bases lying between them. The germline V gene encodes CDR1 MNHNS and CDR2 SASEGT. This CDR3 contains 15 residues. CDR3 amino acids: CASSETKRSNQPQHF. DNA of the CDR3: TGTGCCAGCAGTGAAACGAAACGTAGCAATCAGCCCCAGCATTTT.

The gene calls are TRBV7-8 and TRBJ2-1, with D perhaps matching TRBD2 (7 bases). The germline CDR1 and CDR2 sequences are SGHVS and FQNEAQ. The CDR3 is 15 amino acids. V shed 5 bases and J shed 0 bases, with 11 bases lying between them. The CDR3 protein is CASSKGGGSYNEQFF. The DNA for the CDR3 is TGTGCCAGCAGCAAAGGGGGGGGCTCCTACAATGAGCAGTTCTTC.

This clone has only one observation. The V and J genes are TRBV19 and TRBJ1-4; a weak D match, TRBD1 (5 bases). V was trimmed by 1 base and J by 5 bases, leaving 11 bases between them. CDR1 is LNHDA, CDR2 SQIVND, per germline (reference sequence). There are 15 residues in the CDR3. The CDR3 DNA reads as TGTGCCAGTAGTATAGGACAGCGGGGAAATGAAAAACTGTTTTTT. Its protein product is CASSIGQRGNEKLFF. Filled out from reference TRBV19 and TRBJ1-4, the complete variable domain reads DGGITQSPKYLFRKEGQNVTLSCEQNLNHDAMYWYRQDPGQGLRLIYYSQIVNDFQKGDIAEGYSVSREKKESFPLTVTSAQKNPTAFYLCASSIGQRGNEKLFFGSGTQLSVL.

The chain links TRBV5-1 to TRBJ1-1; D call uncertain. V was clipped by 3 bases and J by 0 bases, with 6 bases between them. This CDR3 has 13 residues. Germline V gene lookup returns CDR1 SGHRS and CDR2 YFSETQ. CDR3 DNA: TGCGCCAGCAGCTCTGGGATGAACACTGAAGCTTTCTTT. Translated, it gives CASSSGMNTEAFF.

V gene TRBV6-8 combines with J gene TRBJ1-2; maybe TRBD1 (5 bases). CDR3 length: 14 amino acids. Between the trimmed V and J ends, which lost 3 bases and 0 bases, there was a span of 8 bases. CDR1 is MNHGY, CDR2 SAAAGT, per germline. CDR3 residues: CASSYQGANYGYTF. As DNA, the CDR3 is TGTGCCAGCAGTTATCAGGGAGCTAACTATGGCTACACCTTC.

The rearrangement uses TRBV5-1 and TRBJ2-5; 10 nucleotides align to TRBD2. The CDR3 covers 17 residues. Trimming took 4 bases from V and 3 from J; bases not matched to a gene: 12. Germline-derived CDR1 and CDR2 are SGHRS and YFSETQ. The CDR3 nucleotides are TGCGCCAGCAGCCCCTGGCTAGCGGGGGCCGGGGAAGAGACCCAGTACTTC. Translated: CASSPWLAGAGEETQYF.

In DNA form, the CDR3 reads TGTGCCAGCAGTCTTGGGACCGGCACTGAAGCTTTCTTT. It is translated as CASSLGTGTEAFF. The chain joins TRBV28 to TRBJ1-1; weak D call: TRBD1 (5 bases). Trimming removed 5 bases at V and 4 bases at J, with 11 bases between. The CDR3 covers 13 residues. Germline lookup yields CDR1 MDHEN and CDR2 SYDVKM.

The gene calls are TRBV7-2 and TRBJ2-5; D is perhaps TRBD2 (6 bases). Trimming took off 1 base at V and 5 bases at J, with 8 bases between the two ends. The CDR3 contains 13 residues. Germline values: CDR1 SGHTA, CDR2 FQGNSA. The CDR3 DNA follows: TGTGCCAGCAGCTTAGGGCTAGCGGAGACCCAGTACTTC. It yields the protein CASSLGLAETQYF.

The chain joins TRBV2 to TRBJ2-1; D gene uncertain. The CDR3 is 11 residues long. V gave up 7 bases and J gave up 3 bases, with 4 bases separating them. The germline V gene encodes CDR1 SNHLY and CDR2 FYNNEI. The CDR3 reads CASTNYNEQFF. DNA of the CDR3: TGTGCCAGCACCAACTACAATGAGCAGTTCTTC.

V is TRBV6-1 and J is TRBJ1-2; 7 bases agree with TRBD1. The V and J ends lost 3 bases and 7 bases, in that order; junction bases with no gene match: 2. The CDR3 loop spans 12 amino acids. From germline, CDR1 is MNHNS and CDR2 SASEGT. CDR3 loop: CASSDRGSGYTF. The CDR3 DNA reads TGTGCCAGCAGTGACAGGGGGTCTGGCTACACCTTC.

This rearrangement joins TRBV7-9 to TRBJ2-2; 8 bases match TRBD1. The V gene end was trimmed by 5 bases and the J gene end by 6 bases; junction bases not matched to a gene: 8. CDR3 length: 15 residues. Germline CDR1 reads SEHNR; CDR2 reads FQNEAQ (reference sequence). The DNA of the CDR3 is TGTGCCAGCAGCATGACAGGGGCATTCTCCGGGGAGCTGTTTTTT. As protein: CASSMTGAFSGELFF.

The chain is built from TRBV4-2 and TRBJ2-3, with TRBD2 matching over 11 bases. Germline V gives CDR1 LGHNA, CDR2 YNFKEQ. With V trimmed by 4 bases and J by 0 bases, 15 bases remained unmatched. The CDR3 consists of 20 residues. CDR3 nucleotide sequence: TGTGCCAGCAGCCGAATACCGGGACTAGCGGATTCGATTAGCACAGATACGCAGTATTTT. Its translation is CASSRIPGLADSISTDTQYF.